Presented here are 10 T cell receptor beta chains from one specimen sequenced in a study of OX40 agonist ivuxolimab in advanced cancers. The table came from immunoSEQ multiplex PCR; TCRdb's copy has only in-frame clones and leaves some out. The data hold about 100,000 clones, with roughly 91% observed a single time. This specimen consisted of CD4+ or CD8+ T cells sorted from blood, obtained in a trial of the OX40 agonist ivuxolimab. The source is an adult with an advanced solid tumor such as melanoma, head and neck, liver or kidney cancer.

In its sample, this clone was seen once. The chain couples TRBV5-6 to TRBJ2-1, with 15 bases aligning to TRBD2. Germline CDR1 and CDR2: SGHDT and YYEEEE. This CDR3 contains 17 residues. The ends lost 2 bases at V and 7 bases at J; junction bases unmatched: 7. CDR3 coding DNA: TGTGCCAGCAGCTTATCCGGACTAGCGGGAGGGCGGAATGAGCAGTTCTTC. It specifies CASSLSGLAGGRNEQFF.

V is TRBV30 and J is TRBJ1-2; D remains ambiguous. V shed 5 bases and J shed 3 bases, with 7 bases lying between them. The CDR3 is 11 residues long. In germline, CDR1 is GTSNPN, CDR2 SVGIG (reference sequence). Here the CDR3 reads CAWGGHYGYTF. DNA of the CDR3: TGTGCCTGGGGAGGACACTATGGCTACACCTTC.

The V and J genes are TRBV19 and TRBJ2-1, with 13 bases lining up with TRBD2. Germline CDR1 LNHDA, CDR2 SQIVND (reference sequence). The CDR3 contains 14 residues. Trimming at V came to 8 bases and at J to 7 bases, leaving 5 bases not matched to a gene. CDR3 DNA: TGTGCCAGTCGGACTAGCGGGAGTTCGAATGAGCAGTTCTTC. Residues: CASRTSGSSNEQFF.

This chain uses TRBV7-8 with TRBJ2-6; D gene ambiguous. CDR3 length: 18 amino acids. The V gene's germline CDR1 is SGHVS and CDR2 FQNEAQ. The germline V and J ends were trimmed by 5 bases and 10 bases, with 27 bases remaining between them. CDR3 in DNA: TGTGCCAGCAGCCAACGAGAATGGACGCCTTTCCTCGGTAACGTCCTGACTTTC. Its translation is CASSQREWTPFLGNVLTF.

J is TRBJ2-7 and V is TRBV6-5, with TRBD1 matching over 9 bases. The trim removed 6 bases at V and 3 bases at J, leaving 9 bases unmatched. The germline gives CDR1 MNHEY, CDR2 SVGAGI. This CDR3 contains 15 residues. CDR3 sequence (DNA): TGTGCCAGCAGCAATCAAAAGGGACAGGGCTACGAGCAGTACTTC. Its translation is CASSNQKGQGYEQYF.

This chain joins TRBV19 and TRBJ2-7; D may correspond to TRBD1 or TRBD2 (7 bases each). Germline CDR1 LNHDA, CDR2 SQIVND (reference sequence). This CDR3 has 15 residues. Between the trimmed V and J ends, which lost 10 bases and 8 bases, there was a span of 27 bases. As DNA, the CDR3 is TGTGCCACTTCCCCAAGCGGGACAGCCTTTGGGCAGCAGTACTTC. Residues: CATSPSGTAFGQQYF.

The V and J genes are TRBV7-8 and TRBJ2-2; either TRBD1 or TRBD2 may supply D (6 bases each). The V end was cut by 8 bases, the J end by 4 bases, with 20 bases between. CDR3 length equals 16 residues. The V gene's germline CDR1 is SGHVS and CDR2 FQNEAQ. The CDR3 DNA follows: TGTGCCAGCTGCCTTACGGGGGCGAGGCCCACCGGGGAGCTGTTTTTT. Its protein product is CASCLTGARPTGELFF.

This chain uses TRBV29-1 with TRBJ2-3; 7 nucleotides line up with TRBD1. The CDR3 spans 15 residues. Losses at the gene ends were 2 bases for V and 1 base for J; bases not matched to a gene: 6. Germline lookup yields CDR1 SQVTM and CDR2 ANQGSEA. The CDR3 region has the DNA TGCAGCGTTGAACGAAGGGGGCAGGGCACAGATACGCAGTATTTT. Translation gives CSVERRGQGTDTQYF.

CDR3 residues: CASSLQGTSGRFYNEQFF. In DNA, the CDR3 is TGTGCCAGCAGCTTACAGGGGACTAGCGGGAGGTTTTACAATGAGCAGTTCTTC. The chain is built from TRBV7-2 and TRBJ2-1, with 15 bases that match TRBD2. The CDR3 is made up of 18 amino acids. The V segment lost 2 bases and the J segment 4 bases; nucleotides outside the gene matches: 6. The germline V gene has CDR1 SGHTA and CDR2 FQGNSA.

This sequence joins TRBV18 and TRBJ2-1, with TRBD1 identical over 8 bases. V lost 5 bases to trimming and J lost 7 bases; unmatched junction nucleotides: 10. CDR3 length: 15 amino acids. CDR1 KGHSH and CDR2 LQKENI come from the germline V gene. The CDR3 loop reads CASSSGQGSMNEQFF. For the CDR3, the DNA is TGTGCCAGCTCATCCGGACAGGGTAGCATGAATGAGCAGTTCTTC.